This TCR beta chain was obtained from a study of control samples from healthy donors and cancer patients (dated by TCRdb to 2018 to 2021). As to this clone: Its antigen is currently not known. It has no much larger one-base neighbor in the sample; base qualities were not kept.

The junction carries 11 bases between V and J, which are trimmed by 5 bases and 3 bases respectively. Counted from cysteine to phenylalanine, this CDR3 has 14 amino acids. The entry retains the CDR3 DNA only, 42 bases that are in frame from base 1. According to the germline V gene, CDR1 reads MNHEY and CDR2 reads SVGEGT. Libraries were built with the immunoSEQ multiplex PCR assay. TCRdb retrieved this table from immuneACCESS and kept in-frame rearrangements only. Not all clones are present; in checked studies, unresolved V genes account for under half, and no reason is known for the remainder. The sample table lists 140,000 or so clones, about nine tenths of them with a count of one. Clones ranked in the top ten supply around 4.6% of the sample.

This TCR was sampled from a young man in good health. The sequence joins TRBV6-2 or TRBV6-3 to TRBJ1-5; D gene: possibly TRBD1, on 5 matching bases. The sequenced sample was blood. CDR3 region: CASSRARVNQPQHF. In nucleotide form, the sequence is TGTGCCAGCAGTAGGGCCAGGGTCAATCAGCCCCAGCATTTT.